This T cell receptor (beta chain) was identified in a study of cytomegalovirus exposure and HLA in healthy donors (dated by TCRdb to between 2016 and 2019). For the study in its entirety: According to an earlier analysis of 587 of the donors, roughly 180 million T cells yielded roughly 110 million unique TCR beta sequences and approximately 300 Gb of sequence data. An early release covering 500 to 750 HLA-typed donors comprised 250 to 350 gigabases of sequencing data and 65 million to 100 million unique TCR sequences. The genetic ancestry cluster associated with self-reported Caucasian donors included 81% of the 398 genotyped donors. The study was designed to test whether signatures of past pathogen exposure could be identified by cataloging public T cell receptors. The study used immunosequencing to profile the T cell repertoires of approximately 690 subjects and linked those repertoires to cytomegalovirus serostatus. A separate validation cohort of approximately 120 different subjects was used in addition to the approximately 640-subject first cohort. High-throughput TCR immunosequencing, statistical association of individual TCRs with disease status, and machine learning were combined to predict cytomegalovirus infection status. A later analysis re-examined previously published TCR beta repertoires from over 500 donors and added high-resolution HLA genotyping to investigate patterns of TCR occurrence. Rather than using new phenotypic data, the later analysis identified candidate immune exposures from TCR beta sequences and from how often those sequences occurred across donors. An earlier analysis of approximately 640 of the donors applied high-throughput TCR beta sequencing to assess whether each TCR beta V gene segment acted as functional or pseudogenic. Donor age, sex, ethnicity and CMV serostatus were compiled together with the repertoire data. A later genetic analysis took genome-wide SNP genotypes for 398 of the 666 donors and used that subset as a discovery cohort. Every repertoire in the discovery cohort had been generated on one and the same sequencing platform. HLA typing covered class I and class II loci at four-digit resolution. The number of typed donors differed by locus: about 620-640 for A, B, C, DRB1 and DQB1; 522 for DQA1; approximately 610 for DPA1; and 400 to 480 for DPB1. Roughly 5 DR-DQ haplotypes were treated as single units for association and clustering because of strong linkage in the cohort. Across 300 to 500 genotyped donors of the cohort, an average of about 250,000 unique TCR beta nucleotide sequences per donor were sequenced, and 15% to 20% of those sequences were non-productive.

Library construction relied on the immunoSEQ multiplex PCR assay. The multiplex PCR relied on a mix of 60 forward primers for TCR Vbeta segments and 13 reverse primers for TCR Jbeta segments. A multiplex PCR assay on genomic DNA amplified the CDR3 region of rearranged TCR beta genes. On the Illumina HiSeq System, the amplified TCR beta libraries were sequenced as 87-base-pair reads. The study's processing was this. Across the 500 to 700 repertoires, a later analysis counted tens of millions of unique TCR beta chains, roughly 11 million of which were shared by at least two donors. To remove PCR and sequencing errors, raw reads were error-corrected and collapsed into unique sequences using a nearest-neighbor algorithm that merged closely related sequences. CDR3 sequences were aligned to IMGT reference sequences to assign V, D and J gene segments. Each retained sequence needed at least a six-nucleotide match to both a V gene segment and a J gene segment. Rearrangements were classified as productive when the CDR3 lacked stop codons and remained in frame with V and J, and all other rearrangements were classified as non-productive. CDR3 was defined by IMGT convention, running from the second conserved V-encoded cysteine to the conserved J-encoded phenylalanine. The earlier analysis of fewer than 750 of the donors excluded sequences that lacked an unambiguous match to a single V gene segment. In an earlier analysis of approximately 550 of the donors, V segments were called functional above 56.7% productive rearrangements and were called segregating when the between-donor standard deviation exceeded 5%. A statistical classification framework was developed to diagnose cytomegalovirus status using the catalog of TCR beta chain sequences. A later analysis assigned V and J genes by comparing TCR nucleotide sequences with IMGT/GENE-DB human TR gene sequences. In a later analysis, CDR3 sequences and most-parsimonious VDJ recombination scenarios were assigned using the TCRdist pipeline. In a later analysis, each TCR beta chain was defined by its CDR3 amino acid sequence together with its V-gene family, and reads lacking a unique V-gene family were excluded. As a way to deal with suspected cross-contamination and a sequencing artifact, a later analysis dropped 592 nucleotide sequences that were highly shared and had low generation probability. In a later analysis, a clonal expansion index for each public chain was calculated from normalized within-repertoire ranks of inferred template counts. In a later analysis, generation probabilities were computed with a VDJ recombination model fitted to out-of-frame rearrangements, and the resulting probabilities were checked against IGoR. In a later analysis, TCR-TCR, TCR-HLA and TCR-CMV co-occurrence was scored with hypergeometric tests, and a repertoire-size bias correction was applied to TCR pairs. To estimate false discovery rates, a later analysis permuted the HLA or CMV assignments 20 times. A later analysis grouped co-occurring TCRs with DBSCAN, adding TCRdist sequence similarity when clustering within HLA-allele-positive subsets. For co-occurrence clustering, repertoires with fewer than 30,000 or more than 120,000 public chains were excluded, along with four or five repertoires with anomalous nucleotide sharing. In TCRdb, the immuneACCESS table is reduced to in-frame sequences with V and J assigned. These tables do not hold every clone; where another copy was compared, an unresolved V gene accounts for under half, and the others remain unexplained. The DNA gave D and trimming, while V, J and clone size come from that table. The sample table contains 150,000 or so clones; only one count was recorded for roughly 72% of them. The leading ten clones occupy approximately 7.1% of the sample.

Overall study outcomes, separate from this receptor: Immune exposure information for the cohort was limited to CMV serostatus. A further reported finding was that TCR beta sequences accurately predicted the HLA-A and HLA-B alleles for most subjects in the first cohort. In the study, roughly 160 TCR beta chains were listed as associated with cytomegalovirus. When HLA alleles, especially DR and DQ, strongly co-occurred, attributing TCR associations to individual alleles was difficult. The classifier was reported to diagnose cytomegalovirus status with high specificity and sensitivity in both the original cohort and the validation cohort. A group of highly shared sequence variants was considered likely to be a technical artifact of the sequencing pipeline. A later analysis found that most CMV-associated TCR beta chains appeared HLA-restricted, with HLA associations seemingly driven largely by CMV exposure. Most TCR sequences were observed very rarely across donors, whereas some public TCRs were present in many individuals. Approximately 18 rarely observed V segments, including chromosome 9 orphons, were excluded from the earlier analysis of a few hundred of the donors because counts were too low. A later genetic analysis reported fewer N-insertions in productive TCRs among donors in an Asian-associated ancestry cluster than the approximately 700-donor mean. A later analysis found that TCR association rates varied across HLA loci, with DRB1 alleles showing the most associated TCRs and HLA-C alleles the fewest. A later analysis associated roughly 17,000 TCR beta sequences with specific HLA alleles at a false discovery rate of 0.05. The cohort was sequenced for TCR beta chains only, and without alpha or paired-chain data the features that could be detected were limited. Because the 87-base-pair reads could not distinguish some IMGT-functional V segments, including TRBV6-2 and TRBV6-3, those segments were excluded. Presence/absence analyses assumed roughly uniform sequencing depth across donors, an assumption that may not hold. In an earlier analysis of some 550 of the donors, most TCR beta V segments were observed in productive rearrangements about 87% or about 30% of the time, broadly matching IMGT annotations. A later genetic analysis associated a missense DCLRE1C variant with V-gene and J-gene trimming of TCR beta chains, and an independent cohort replicated the association. Linkage disequilibrium might explain the correlated functional status among segregating V segments, but an unknown experimental factor could not be excluded. In vitro tests confirmed that three of the cytomegalovirus-associated TCR beta chains recognize cytomegalovirus antigens. In a later analysis, HLA-associated TCR beta chains showed more clonal expansion and lower generation probabilities than non-associated chains that were equally common. HLA typing was unavailable for some donors at each locus, so association tests used only the typed subset. It was suggested by the authors that the approach could potentially be generalized to other disease states and immunological phenotypes. In a later analysis, several top co-occurrence clusters were reported to appear linked to parvovirus B19, influenza, CMV and Epstein-Barr virus.

In regard to this clone: Its binding antigen is unknown. Per-nucleotide qualities are absent, and no much larger clonotype sits a single base away.

The cohort was made up of approximately 670 healthy bone marrow donors. At the time of sampling, all cohort members were nominally healthy, though unrecorded immune exposures were likely present. The donor tested CMV seropositive, placing the donor among the 250 to 300 seropositive members of the cohort. Each donor provided a peripheral blood sample, and peripheral blood mononuclear cells were used for TCR beta sequencing. Genomic DNA was extracted from the blood cell samples with the Qiagen DNeasy Blood Extraction Kit. The CDR3, cysteine through phenylalanine, is 16 amino acids long. The read is trimmed to its CDR3 DNA, 48 bases read in frame from base 1. V and J are trimmed by 2 bases and 0 bases, and the gene matches miss 4 bases of the junction. CDR1 and CDR2 are read off the germline V gene as ENHRY and SYGVKD.

Here the chain combines TRBV10-3 and TRBJ1-2; TRBD1 matches 9 bases in the middle. The TCR comes from a man in his forties in good health and CMV-seropositive. Material: PBMCs. CDR3 sequence: CAISEGTGTTNYGYTF. The sequenced DNA: TGTGCCATCAGTGAGGGGACAGGGACTACTAACTATGGCTACACCTTC.